Listed below are T cell receptor beta chains from one sample, sequenced in a study of T cell responses to AZD1222 COVID-19 vaccine. Measured with immunoSEQ multiplex PCR; TCRdb has only the in-frame clones, and not every one. This table has under 150,000 clones, roughly 90% appearing once. This material consisted of peripheral blood, taken 28 days after the second AZD1222 dose. These receptors came from an adult who received the AZD1222 COVID-19 vaccine. Each CDR3 is given with its conserved first and last residue. The order of the fields is V gene, J gene, CDR3 protein.

v_gene: TRBV30
j_gene: TRBJ1-2
CDR3aa: CAWSVLWGESNYGYTF

v_gene: TRBV20-1
j_gene: TRBJ2-2
CDR3aa: CSASAGIGELFF

v_gene: TRBV5-6
j_gene: TRBJ1-6
CDR3aa: CASSPAGGSYNSPLHF

v_gene: TRBV7-2
j_gene: TRBJ1-3
CDR3aa: CASSLSGLLPGNTIYF

v_gene: TRBV5-1
j_gene: TRBJ1-1
CDR3aa: CASSSTGLGAFF

v_gene: TRBV14
j_gene: TRBJ1-1
CDR3aa: CASSPKIKNTEAFF

v_gene: TRBV6-6
j_gene: TRBJ2-3
CDR3aa: CASSSSGSRTDTQYF

v_gene: TRBV4-1
j_gene: TRBJ2-3
CDR3aa: CASSPQEGRGRDTQYF

v_gene: TRBV4-3
j_gene: TRBJ2-3
CDR3aa: CASSQDPLGFSTDTQYF

v_gene: TRBV9
j_gene: TRBJ1-1
CDR3aa: CASSEIQGRDTEAFF

v_gene: TRBV6-2/TRBV6-3
j_gene: TRBJ2-1
CDR3aa: CASSYRPGQLYNEQFF

v_gene: TRBV5-6
j_gene: TRBJ1-2
CDR3aa: CASTDRAGYTF

v_gene: TRBV7-2
j_gene: TRBJ2-1
CDR3aa: CASSFFSAEQFF

v_gene: TRBV28
j_gene: TRBJ2-1
CDR3aa: CASSLVLGGGGNEQFF

v_gene: TRBV5-4
j_gene: TRBJ2-7
CDR3aa: CASSPGGTSGVFYEQYF

v_gene: TRBV28
j_gene: TRBJ1-3
CDR3aa: CASSLIAGNTIYF

v_gene: TRBV28
j_gene: TRBJ1-2
CDR3aa: CASSLNFGYTF

v_gene: TRBV24-1
j_gene: TRBJ2-2
CDR3aa: CATKSGSGELFF

v_gene: TRBV10-2
j_gene: TRBJ1-5
CDR3aa: CAARGGAGQPQHF

v_gene: TRBV10-1
j_gene: TRBJ2-5
CDR3aa: CASSRGQGTRETQYF

v_gene: TRBV28
j_gene: TRBJ1-5
CDR3aa: CASPPSGGYSNQPQHF

v_gene: TRBV5-4
j_gene: TRBJ2-3
CDR3aa: CASSFEDTQYF

v_gene: TRBV2
j_gene: TRBJ2-7
CDR3aa: CASSSTGQGTYEQYF

v_gene: TRBV27
j_gene: TRBJ2-6
CDR3aa: CASTGGRSGANVLTF

v_gene: TRBV10-1
j_gene: TRBJ2-3
CDR3aa: CASSEGTKTQYF

v_gene: TRBV11-2
j_gene: TRBJ1-1
CDR3aa: CASTNWGTEAFF

v_gene: TRBV2
j_gene: TRBJ2-3
CDR3aa: CASRTGRLTQYF

v_gene: TRBV28
j_gene: TRBJ1-6
CDR3aa: CASSGQNSPLHF

v_gene: TRBV19
j_gene: TRBJ1-1
CDR3aa: CASSILGNTEAFF

v_gene: TRBV4-2
j_gene: TRBJ2-6
CDR3aa: CASSQRTTGANVLTF

v_gene: TRBV5-5
j_gene: TRBJ1-3
CDR3aa: CASSLRWDRGSPGNTIYF

v_gene: TRBV28
j_gene: TRBJ2-2
CDR3aa: CAGRRGGTANTGELFF

v_gene: TRBV5-6
j_gene: TRBJ1-2
CDR3aa: CASSWAGQTGYTF

v_gene: TRBV6-2/TRBV6-3
j_gene: TRBJ2-7
CDR3aa: CASSYSDDSPSYYEQYF

v_gene: TRBV5-1
j_gene: TRBJ2-3
CDR3aa: CASSSSGLAGTDTQYF

v_gene: TRBV6-5
j_gene: TRBJ1-2
CDR3aa: CASTRRAGGYTF

v_gene: TRBV30
j_gene: TRBJ1-5
CDR3aa: CAWTEKYSNQPQHF

v_gene: TRBV29-1
j_gene: TRBJ1-2
CDR3aa: CSVDMDGPGRSGYTF

v_gene: TRBV27
j_gene: TRBJ2-5
CDR3aa: CASSLRRRETQYF

v_gene: TRBV12-3/TRBV12-4
j_gene: TRBJ1-2
CDR3aa: CASSLGVGGYTF

v_gene: TRBV5-1
j_gene: TRBJ2-5
CDR3aa: CASSLAAVLETQYF

v_gene: TRBV4-1
j_gene: TRBJ1-1
CDR3aa: CASSPLPGQGLNTEAFF

v_gene: TRBV5-4
j_gene: TRBJ2-2
CDR3aa: CASSLYKGGNAGELFF

v_gene: TRBV6-5
j_gene: TRBJ2-3
CDR3aa: CASSPTTDTQYF

v_gene: TRBV7-2
j_gene: TRBJ2-2
CDR3aa: CASSLDRGRTGELFF

v_gene: TRBV6-5
j_gene: TRBJ2-3
CDR3aa: CASSKNRGTDTQYF

v_gene: TRBV7-2
j_gene: TRBJ2-1
CDR3aa: CASSFTGNEQFF

v_gene: TRBV29-1
j_gene: TRBJ1-1
CDR3aa: CSVEEIRGKNTEAFF

v_gene: TRBV13
j_gene: TRBJ1-4
CDR3aa: CASSDRGAGEKLFF

v_gene: TRBV6-5
j_gene: TRBJ1-1
CDR3aa: CASSRDPTSQAFF

v_gene: TRBV28
j_gene: TRBJ2-4
CDR3aa: CASSTRGGIRAKNIQYF

v_gene: TRBV4-3
j_gene: TRBJ1-4
CDR3aa: CASSQDGQQSNEKLFF

v_gene: TRBV3-1/TRBV3-2
j_gene: TRBJ2-7
CDR3aa: CASSQMDGVIHEQYF

v_gene: TRBV4-2
j_gene: TRBJ2-1
CDR3aa: CASSRGRGEEQFF

v_gene: TRBV28
j_gene: TRBJ1-3
CDR3aa: CASRGQGSSGNTIYF

v_gene: TRBV30
j_gene: TRBJ2-2
CDR3aa: CAWSVRGQGDTGELFF

v_gene: TRBV27
j_gene: TRBJ2-7
CDR3aa: CASKTGGRYEQYF

v_gene: TRBV29-1
j_gene: TRBJ1-1
CDR3aa: CSVGDGIRSTEAFF

v_gene: TRBV5-8
j_gene: TRBJ1-5
CDR3aa: CASILGFNQPQHF

v_gene: TRBV6-5
j_gene: TRBJ1-3
CDR3aa: CASYWRAGNTIYF